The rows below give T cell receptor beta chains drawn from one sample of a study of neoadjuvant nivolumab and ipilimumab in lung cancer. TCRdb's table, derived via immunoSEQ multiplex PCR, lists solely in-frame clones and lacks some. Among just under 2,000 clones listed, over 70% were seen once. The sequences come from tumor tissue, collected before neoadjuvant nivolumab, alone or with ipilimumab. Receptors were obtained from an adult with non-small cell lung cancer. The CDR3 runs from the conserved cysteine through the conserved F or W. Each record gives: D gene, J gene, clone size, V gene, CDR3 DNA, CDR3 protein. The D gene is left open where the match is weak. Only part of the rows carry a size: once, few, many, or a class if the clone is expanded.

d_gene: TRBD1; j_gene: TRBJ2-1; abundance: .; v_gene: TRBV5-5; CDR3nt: TGTGCCAGCATCTCGGGTGGGGACAGGGGGCTGAATGAGCAGTTCTTC; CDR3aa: CASISGGDRGLNEQFF
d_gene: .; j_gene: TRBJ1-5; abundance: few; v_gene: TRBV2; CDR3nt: TGTGCCAGCACGGGGGGAGAGCCCAATCAGCCCCAGCATTTT; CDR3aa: CASTGGEPNQPQHF
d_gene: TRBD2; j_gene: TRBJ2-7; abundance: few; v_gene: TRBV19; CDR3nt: TGTGCCAGTAGTATAGGGACTAGCACGTCCTCCTACGAGCAGTACTTC; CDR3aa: CASSIGTSTSSYEQYF
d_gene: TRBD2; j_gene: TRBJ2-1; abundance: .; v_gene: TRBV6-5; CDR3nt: TGTGCCAGCAGTTTACTAGCGGGAGTCTACAATGAGCAGTTCTTC; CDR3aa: CASSLLAGVYNEQFF
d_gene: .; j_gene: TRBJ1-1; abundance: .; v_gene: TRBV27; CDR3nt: TGTGCCAGCTCCAGAGACGGGAACACTGAAGCTTTCTTT; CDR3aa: CASSRDGNTEAFF
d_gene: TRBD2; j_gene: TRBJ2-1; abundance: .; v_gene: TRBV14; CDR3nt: TGTGCCAGCAGCCAACTAGCGGGAGTCCCGTTAGTTGGAGAGCAGTTCTTC; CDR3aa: CASSQLAGVPLVGEQFF
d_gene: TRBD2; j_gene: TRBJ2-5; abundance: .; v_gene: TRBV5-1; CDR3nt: TGCGCCAGCAGCTACCTCTGGACTAGCGGGAGGGACCCCCAAGAGACCCAGTACTTC; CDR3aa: CASSYLWTSGRDPQETQYF
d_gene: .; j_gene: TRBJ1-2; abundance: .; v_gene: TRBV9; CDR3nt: TGTGCCAGCAGCGTAGGGACAGAGACCAACTATGGCTACACCTTC; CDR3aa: CASSVGTETNYGYTF
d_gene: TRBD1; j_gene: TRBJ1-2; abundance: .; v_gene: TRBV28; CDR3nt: TGTGCCAGCAGGTGGACAGGGGGCAACTATGGCTACACCTTC; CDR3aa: CASRWTGGNYGYTF
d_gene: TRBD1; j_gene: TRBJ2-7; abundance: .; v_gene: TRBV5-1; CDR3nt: TGCGCCACTTCACCGGGACAGGGGTCTAGATACGAGCAGTACTTC; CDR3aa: CATSPGQGSRYEQYF
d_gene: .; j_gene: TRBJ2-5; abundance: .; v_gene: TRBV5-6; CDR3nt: TGTGCCAGCAGCTTCTCCGGGACCCAAGAGACCCAGTACTTC; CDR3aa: CASSFSGTQETQYF
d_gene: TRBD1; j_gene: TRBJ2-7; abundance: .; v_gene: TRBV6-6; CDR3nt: TGTGCCAGCAGTAAACCGGGACAGGGGGCCTCCTACGAGCAGTACTTC; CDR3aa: CASSKPGQGASYEQYF
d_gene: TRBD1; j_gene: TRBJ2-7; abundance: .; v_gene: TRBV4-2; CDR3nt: TGTGCCAGCAGCCAAGATCCGGGGACAGGCCCCACCGAGCAGTACTTC; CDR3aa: CASSQDPGTGPTEQYF
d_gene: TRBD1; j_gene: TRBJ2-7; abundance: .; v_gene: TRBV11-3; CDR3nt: TGTGCCAGCAGCTGGGGGACAGGCGACATCTACGAGCAGTACTTC; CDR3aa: CASSWGTGDIYEQYF
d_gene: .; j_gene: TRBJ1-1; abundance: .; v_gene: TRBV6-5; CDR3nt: TGTGCCAGCAGTTACTCGGAGAACACTGAAGCTTTCTTT; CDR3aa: CASSYSENTEAFF
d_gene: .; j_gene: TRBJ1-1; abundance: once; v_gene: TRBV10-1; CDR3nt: TGCGCCAGCAGAAGTCGACCGAACACTGAAGCTTTCTTT; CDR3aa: CASRSRPNTEAFF
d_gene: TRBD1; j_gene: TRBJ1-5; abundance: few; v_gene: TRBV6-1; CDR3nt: TGTGCCAGCAGTGACGAACAGGGGAAGCCTCAGCCCCAGCATTTT; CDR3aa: CASSDEQGKPQPQHF
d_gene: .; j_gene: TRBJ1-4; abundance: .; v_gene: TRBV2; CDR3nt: TGTGCCAGCAGCTCAGGGTTGAAACTGTTTTTT; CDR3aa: CASSSGLKLFF
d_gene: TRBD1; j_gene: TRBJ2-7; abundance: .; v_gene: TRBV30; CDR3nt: TGTGCCTGGAATCTGCCGGGACAGGGCGGATACGAGCAGTACTTC; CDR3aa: CAWNLPGQGGYEQYF
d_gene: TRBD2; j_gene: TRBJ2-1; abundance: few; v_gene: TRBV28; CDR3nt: TGTGCCAGCAATCCCTCTAGCGGGAGGCCCGTCAATGAGCAGTTCTTC; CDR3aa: CASNPSSGRPVNEQFF
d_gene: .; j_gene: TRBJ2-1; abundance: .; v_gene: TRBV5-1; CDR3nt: TGCGCCAGCAGCTTGGCAGGGAATGAGCAGTTCTTC; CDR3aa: CASSLAGNEQFF
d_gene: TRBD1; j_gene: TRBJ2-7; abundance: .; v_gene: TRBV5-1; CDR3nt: TGCGCCAGCAGCTTGGCGCCGGGACAGCCTACGACGGAGCCCTACGAGCAGTACTTC; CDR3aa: CASSLAPGQPTTEPYEQYF
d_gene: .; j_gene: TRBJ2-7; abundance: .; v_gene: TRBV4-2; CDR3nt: TGTGCCAGCAGCCAAGAGGGCCAGGGGAAGGGGGAGCAGTACTTC; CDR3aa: CASSQEGQGKGEQYF
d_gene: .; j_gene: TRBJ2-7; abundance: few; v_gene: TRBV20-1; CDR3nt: TGCAGTGCTAGGCCAGACTACGAGCAGTACTTC; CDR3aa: CSARPDYEQYF
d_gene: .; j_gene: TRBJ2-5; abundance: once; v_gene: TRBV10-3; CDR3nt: TGTGCCATCAGTGACTCGCCCCGAGGAGCCTCCCAAGAGACCCAGTACTTC; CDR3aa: CAISDSPRGASQETQYF
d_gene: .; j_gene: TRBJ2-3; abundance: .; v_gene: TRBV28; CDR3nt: TGTGCCAGCAGGGACTCTAGGTTGGTAGATACGCAGTATTTT; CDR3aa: CASRDSRLVDTQYF
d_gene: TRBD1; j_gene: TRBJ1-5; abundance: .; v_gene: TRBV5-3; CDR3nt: TGTGCCAGAAGCTTGGACAGGGGGCTTCAGCCCCAGCATTTT; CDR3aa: CARSLDRGLQPQHF
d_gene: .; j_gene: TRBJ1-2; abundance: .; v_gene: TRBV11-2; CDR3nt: TGTGCCAGCAGCTCCATGAGCGGGGCAAACTATGGCTACACCTTC; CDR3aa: CASSSMSGANYGYTF
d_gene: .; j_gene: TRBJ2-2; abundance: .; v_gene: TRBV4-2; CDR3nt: TGTGCCAGCAGCATAGCCGGGACAAACACCGGGGAGCTGTTTTTT; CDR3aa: CASSIAGTNTGELFF
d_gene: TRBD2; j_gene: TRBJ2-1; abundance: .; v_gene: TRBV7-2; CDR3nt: TGTGCCAGCAGCCGGACTAGCGGACCCTACAATGAGCAGTTCTTC; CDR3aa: CASSRTSGPYNEQFF
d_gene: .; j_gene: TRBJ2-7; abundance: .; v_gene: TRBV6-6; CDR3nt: TGTGCCAGCAGTTACCACACTAGTGGGGCCTACGAGCAGTACTTC; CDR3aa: CASSYHTSGAYEQYF
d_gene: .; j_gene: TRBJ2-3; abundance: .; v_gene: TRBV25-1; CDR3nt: TGTGCCAGCAGTGAAGGAAAGAACACAGATACGCAGTATTTT; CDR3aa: CASSEGKNTDTQYF
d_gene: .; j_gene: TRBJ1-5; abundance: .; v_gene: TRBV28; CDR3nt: TGTGCCAGCAGTTTACAGAGAGGGCCCCAGCATTTT; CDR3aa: CASSLQRGPQHF
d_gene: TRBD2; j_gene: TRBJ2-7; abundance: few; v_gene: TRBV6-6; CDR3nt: TGTGCCAGCAGTTCCCAGCCGGGACTAGTGGGCGAGCAGTACTTC; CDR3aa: CASSSQPGLVGEQYF
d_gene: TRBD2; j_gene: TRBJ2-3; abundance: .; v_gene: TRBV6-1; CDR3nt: TGTGCCAGCAGGGAGGGACTAGCGGCCACAGATACGCAGTATTTT; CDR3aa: CASREGLAATDTQYF
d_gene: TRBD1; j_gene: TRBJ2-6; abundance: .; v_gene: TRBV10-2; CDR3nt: TGCGCCAGCAGCGGGGACAGGTCGGGGGCCAACGTCCTGACTTTC; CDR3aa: CASSGDRSGANVLTF
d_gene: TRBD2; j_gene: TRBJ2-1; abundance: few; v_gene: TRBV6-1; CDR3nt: TGTGCCAGCAGTGAAGCGTCTAGCGGCTACAATGAGCAGTTCTTC; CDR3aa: CASSEASSGYNEQFF
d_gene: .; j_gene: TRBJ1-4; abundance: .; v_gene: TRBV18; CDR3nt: TGTGCCAGCTCACCGCGAGACGAGGAAAAACTGTTTTTT; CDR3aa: CASSPRDEEKLFF
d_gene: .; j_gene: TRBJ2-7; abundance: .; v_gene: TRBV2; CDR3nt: TGTGCCAGCACCCTCCACAGTAGAGGAGAGCAGTACTTC; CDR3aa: CASTLHSRGEQYF
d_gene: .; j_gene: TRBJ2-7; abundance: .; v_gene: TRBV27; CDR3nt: TGTGCCAGCATGGGTACTTATACCTACGAGCAGTACTTC; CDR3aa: CASMGTYTYEQYF
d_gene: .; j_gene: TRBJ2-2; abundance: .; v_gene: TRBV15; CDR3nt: TGTGCCACCAGCAGCGCTCTGGGGGGCGCGGTATCCGGGGAGCTGTTTTTT; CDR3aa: CATSSALGGAVSGELFF
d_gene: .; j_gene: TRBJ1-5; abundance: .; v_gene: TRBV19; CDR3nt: TGTGCCAGTACCCGCAGGTATAGCAATCAGCCCCAGCATTTT; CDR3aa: CASTRRYSNQPQHF
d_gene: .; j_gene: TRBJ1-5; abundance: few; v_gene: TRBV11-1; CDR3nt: TGTGCCAGCAGCTTAGAGCCCTATAGCAATCAGCCCCAGCATTTT; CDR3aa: CASSLEPYSNQPQHF
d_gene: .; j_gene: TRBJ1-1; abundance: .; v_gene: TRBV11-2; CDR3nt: TGTGCCAGCCAGAAGAACACTGAAGCTTTCTTT; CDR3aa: CASQKNTEAFF
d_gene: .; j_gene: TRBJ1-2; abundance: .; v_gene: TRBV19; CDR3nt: TGTGCCAGTTATTACACAGGGAGGGACTATGGCTACACCTTC; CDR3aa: CASYYTGRDYGYTF
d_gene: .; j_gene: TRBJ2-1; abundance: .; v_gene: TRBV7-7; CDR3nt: TGTGCCAGCAGCTTTCAGCCGGGGGATGAGCAGTTCTTC; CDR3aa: CASSFQPGDEQFF
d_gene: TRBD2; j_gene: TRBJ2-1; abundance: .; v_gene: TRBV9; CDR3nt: TGTGCCAGCAGCGTAGAACTAGCGGGTGCCTCCTACGAGCAGTTCTTC; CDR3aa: CASSVELAGASYEQFF
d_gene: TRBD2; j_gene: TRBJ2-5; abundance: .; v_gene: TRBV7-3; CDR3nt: TGTGCCAGCAGCATACGCTCGGCTAGCGGAGTGGGGGAGACCCAGTACTTC; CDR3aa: CASSIRSASGVGETQYF
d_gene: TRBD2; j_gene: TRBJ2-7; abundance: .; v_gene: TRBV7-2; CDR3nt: TGTGCCAGCGCCACTAGCGCCCGATACGAGCAGTACTTC; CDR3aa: CASATSARYEQYF
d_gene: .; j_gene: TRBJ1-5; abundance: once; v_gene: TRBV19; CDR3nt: TGTGCCAGTAGTATTTCAAGAGACCCCAATCAGCCCCAGCATTTT; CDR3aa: CASSISRDPNQPQHF
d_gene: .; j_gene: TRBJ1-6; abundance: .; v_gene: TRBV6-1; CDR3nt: TGTGCCAGCAGTGATACAGAGAATTCACCCCTCCACTTT; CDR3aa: CASSDTENSPLHF
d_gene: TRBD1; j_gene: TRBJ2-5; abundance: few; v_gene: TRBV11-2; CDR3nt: TGTGCCAGCAGCTTAGACAGGGGGCTGGAGACCCAGTACTTC; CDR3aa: CASSLDRGLETQYF
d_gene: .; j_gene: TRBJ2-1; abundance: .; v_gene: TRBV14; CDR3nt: TGTGCCAGCAGCCCCGGAACGGGGAGACAGTTCTTC; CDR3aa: CASSPGTGRQFF
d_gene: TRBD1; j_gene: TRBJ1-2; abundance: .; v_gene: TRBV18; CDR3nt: TGTGCCAGCTCGCCACTACAGGGGGCGGAGGGCTACACCTTC; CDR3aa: CASSPLQGAEGYTF
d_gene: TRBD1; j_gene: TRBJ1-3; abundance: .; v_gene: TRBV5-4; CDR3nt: TGTGCCAGCAGCCCGGACAGGGGGAGAAACACCATATATTTT; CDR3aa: CASSPDRGRNTIYF